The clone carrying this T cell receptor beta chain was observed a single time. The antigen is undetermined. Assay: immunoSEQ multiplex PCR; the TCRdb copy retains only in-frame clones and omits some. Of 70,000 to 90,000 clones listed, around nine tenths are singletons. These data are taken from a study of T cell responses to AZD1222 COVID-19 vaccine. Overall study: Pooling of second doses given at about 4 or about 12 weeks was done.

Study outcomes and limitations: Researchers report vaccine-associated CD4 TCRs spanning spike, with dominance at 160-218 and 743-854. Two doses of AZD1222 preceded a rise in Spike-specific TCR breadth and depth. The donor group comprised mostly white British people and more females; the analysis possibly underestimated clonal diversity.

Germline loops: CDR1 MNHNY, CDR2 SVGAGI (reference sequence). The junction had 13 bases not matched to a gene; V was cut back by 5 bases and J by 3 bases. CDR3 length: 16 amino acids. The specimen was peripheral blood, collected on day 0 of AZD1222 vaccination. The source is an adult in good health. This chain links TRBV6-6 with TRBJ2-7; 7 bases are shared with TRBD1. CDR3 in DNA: TGTGCCAGCAGTCGCCCGGTAGGGGGCGCATACTACGAGCAGTACTTC. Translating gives CASSRPVGGAYYEQYF.